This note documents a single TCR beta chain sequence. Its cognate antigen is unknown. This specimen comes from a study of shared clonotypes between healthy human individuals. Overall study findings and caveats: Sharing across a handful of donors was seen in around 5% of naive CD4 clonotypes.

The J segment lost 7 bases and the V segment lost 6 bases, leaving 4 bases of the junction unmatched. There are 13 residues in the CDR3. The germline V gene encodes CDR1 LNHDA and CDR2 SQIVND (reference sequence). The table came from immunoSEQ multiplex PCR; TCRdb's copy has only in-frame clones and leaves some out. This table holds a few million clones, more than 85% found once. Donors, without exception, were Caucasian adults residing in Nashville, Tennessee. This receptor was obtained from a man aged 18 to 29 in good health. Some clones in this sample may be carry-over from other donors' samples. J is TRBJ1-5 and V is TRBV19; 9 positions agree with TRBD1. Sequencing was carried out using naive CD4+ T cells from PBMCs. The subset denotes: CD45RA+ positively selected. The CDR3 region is CASSTGGSQPQHF. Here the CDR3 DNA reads TGTGCCAGTAGCACAGGGGGCAGCCAGCCCCAGCATTTT.